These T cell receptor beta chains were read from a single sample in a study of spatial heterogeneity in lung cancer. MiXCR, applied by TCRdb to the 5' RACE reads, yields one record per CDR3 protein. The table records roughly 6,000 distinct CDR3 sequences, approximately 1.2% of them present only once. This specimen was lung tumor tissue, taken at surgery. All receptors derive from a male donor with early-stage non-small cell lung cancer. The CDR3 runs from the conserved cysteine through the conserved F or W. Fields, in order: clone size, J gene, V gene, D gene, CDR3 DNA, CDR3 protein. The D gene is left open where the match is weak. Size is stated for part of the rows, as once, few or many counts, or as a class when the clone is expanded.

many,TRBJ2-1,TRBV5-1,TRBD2,TGCGCCAGCAGGCCCCGGGACTATTCCTACAATGAGCAGTTCTTC,CASRPRDYSYNEQFF
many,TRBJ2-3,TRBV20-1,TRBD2,TGCAGTGCTAGAGATATTGCGGGGGGGCAAGATACGCAGTATTTT,CSARDIAGGQDTQYF
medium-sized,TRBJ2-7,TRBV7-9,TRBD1,TGTGCCAGCAGCGACGGGACAGCTTTCTACGAGCAGTACTTC,CASSDGTAFYEQYF
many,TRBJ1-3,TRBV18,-,TGTGCCAGCTCACCAGCGATCGCAGCTCGCTCTGGAAACACCATATATTTT,CASSPAIAARSGNTIYF
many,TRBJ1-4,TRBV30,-,TGTGCCTGTATTCCGGGGGGGACTAATGAAAAACTGTTTTTT,CACIPGGTNEKLFF
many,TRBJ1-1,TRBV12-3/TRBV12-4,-,TGTGCCAGCAGGTCCGCGGGTCTAAACACTGAAGCTTTCTTT,CASRSAGLNTEAFF
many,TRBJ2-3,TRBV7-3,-,TGTGCCAGCAGCTCGCAGGGGGGGGCGGATACGCAGTATTTT,CASSSQGGADTQYF
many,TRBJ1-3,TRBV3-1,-,TGTGCCAGCAGCCAAGTACGGGTGCTGTCTGGAAACACCATATATTTT,CASSQVRVLSGNTIYF
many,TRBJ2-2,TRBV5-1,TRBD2,TGCGCCAGCAGCTCCCGACTAGCGGAGAACACCGGGGAGCTGTTTTTT,CASSSRLAENTGELFF
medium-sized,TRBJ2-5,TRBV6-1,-,TGTGCCAGCAGACCCAGACAGGTCCAAGAGACCCAGTACTTC,CASRPRQVQETQYF
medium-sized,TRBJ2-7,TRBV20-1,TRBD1,TGCAGTGCCCAAGACAGGGGGAGGACCTACGAGCAGTACTTC,CSAQDRGRTYEQYF
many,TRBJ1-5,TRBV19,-,TGTGCCAGTAATCCAGGTTCGACTGGGCAGCCCCAGCATTTT,CASNPGSTGQPQHF
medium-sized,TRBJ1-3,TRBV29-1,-,TGCAGCGCCGAACTTACGGTGGGCACCATATATTTT,CSAELTVGTIYF
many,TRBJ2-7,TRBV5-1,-,TGCGCCAGCAGCTTGAGCGGGCCCTACGAGCAGTACTTC,CASSLSGPYEQYF
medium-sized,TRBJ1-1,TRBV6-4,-,TGTGCCAGCAGTGTCTCCCACACTGAAGCTTTCTTT,CASSVSHTEAFF
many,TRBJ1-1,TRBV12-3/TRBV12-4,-,TGTGCCAGCCTGGGGATTGGTAGGGGCCGGAACACTGAAGCTTTCTTT,CASLGIGRGRNTEAFF
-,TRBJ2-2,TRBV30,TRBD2,TGTGCCTGGAGTGTGCAGCGGGGGACTTACACCGGGGAGCTGTTTTTT,CAWSVQRGTYTGELFF
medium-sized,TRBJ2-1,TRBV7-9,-,TGTGCCAGCAGCTTAGAAGGGAGAGATGAGCAGTTCTTC,CASSLEGRDEQFF
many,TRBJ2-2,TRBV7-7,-,TGTGCCAGCAGCCCCTATGAGGCCGGGGAGCTGTTTTTT,CASSPYEAGELFF
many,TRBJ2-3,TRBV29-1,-,TGCAGCGTCGCCCCAGGGGGCACAGATACGCAGTATTTT,CSVAPGGTDTQYF
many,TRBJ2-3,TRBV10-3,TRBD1,TGTGCCATCAGGGGACAGGGGAGGACAGATACGCAGTATTTT,CAIRGQGRTDTQYF
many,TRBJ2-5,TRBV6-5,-,TGTGCCAGCAGTACGAGCGGGGAGACCCAGTACTTC,CASSTSGETQYF
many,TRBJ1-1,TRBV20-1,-,TGCAGTGCTAGAGACTGGGGGTTGAACACTGAAGCTTTCTTT,CSARDWGLNTEAFF
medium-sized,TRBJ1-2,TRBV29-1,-,TGCAGCGTTCGAAACGGGGGGTATGGCTACACCTTC,CSVRNGGYGYTF
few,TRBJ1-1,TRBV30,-,TGTGCCTGGAGTGTGAGACAGTTAAACACTGAAGCTTTCTTT,CAWSVRQLNTEAFF
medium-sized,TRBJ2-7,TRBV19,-,TGTGCCAGTAGTATAGCTGCGGACAGCTACGAGCAGTACTTC,CASSIAADSYEQYF
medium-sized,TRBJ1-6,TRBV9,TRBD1,TGTGCCAGCGGAGAGGGACAGGGTCGGGGGACACCCCTCCACTTT,CASGEGQGRGTPLHF
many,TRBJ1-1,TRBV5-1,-,TGCGCCAGCAGCTCGGGACGTTTAGGGTACACTGAAGCTTTCTTT,CASSSGRLGYTEAFF
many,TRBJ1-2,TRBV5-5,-,TGTGCCAGCAGCTTGTCCCGGGGGTCTGACTATGGCTACACCTTC,CASSLSRGSDYGYTF
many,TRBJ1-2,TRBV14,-,TGTGCCAGCAGCCCGATCAAGGGGTGGAACTATGGCTACACCTTC,CASSPIKGWNYGYTF
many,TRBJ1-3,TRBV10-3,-,TGTGCCATCAGTGAAGGTGGAGGTTTAAGGGGAAACACCATATATTTT,CAISEGGGLRGNTIYF
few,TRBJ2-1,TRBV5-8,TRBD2,TGTGCCAGCAGCCACACGACTAGCGGCACCTCCTACAATGAGCAGTTCTTC,CASSHTTSGTSYNEQFF
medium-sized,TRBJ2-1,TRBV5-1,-,TGCGCCAGCAGCCGGGACCGGAGCTCCTACAATGAGCAGTTCTTC,CASSRDRSSYNEQFF
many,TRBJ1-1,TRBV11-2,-,TGTGCCAGCAGCTTAGATCGGACTGAAGCTTTCTTT,CASSLDRTEAFF
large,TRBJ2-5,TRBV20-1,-,TGCAGTGCTAGAGATCCAACTCGGCAAGAGACCCAGTACTTC,CSARDPTRQETQYF
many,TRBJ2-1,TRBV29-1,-,TGCAGCGTCCTGGGAGCAGGGGCGCTTTCCTACAATGAGCAGTTCTTC,CSVLGAGALSYNEQFF
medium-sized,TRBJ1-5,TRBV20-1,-,TGCAGTGCTATAAAAGGTATCGATCAGCCCCAGCATTTT,CSAIKGIDQPQHF
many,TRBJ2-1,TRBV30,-,TGTGCCTGGAGTACGCAACCGGGACTCAAATACAATGAGCAGTTCTTC,CAWSTQPGLKYNEQFF
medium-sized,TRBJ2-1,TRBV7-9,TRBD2,TGTGCCAGCAGCTTAGAGAAGCGGGGAGGCTACAATGAGCAGTTCTTC,CASSLEKRGGYNEQFF
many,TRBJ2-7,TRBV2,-,TGTGCCAGCAGTGAGGGCTCCGGTCGGTCGCAGTACTTC,CASSEGSGRSQYF
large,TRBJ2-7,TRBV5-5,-,TGTGCCAGCAGCTTGCAGGGCCACTACGAGCAGTACTTC,CASSLQGHYEQYF
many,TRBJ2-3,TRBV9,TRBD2,TGTGCCAGCAGCCCCAGACTAGCGGCTAGCACAGATACGCAGTATTTT,CASSPRLAASTDTQYF